By share, the clone carrying this T cell receptor (beta chain) counts as medium-sized. What it recognizes is unknown. These data belong to a study of T cell repertoires in cytomegalovirus infection. The overall study: It can be stated that public TCR beta signatures indicated CMV infection as well as a matching HLA type. General study findings and limits: In two of eight donors, the top clonotype was HLA-C-restricted CMV-specific. Summed public TCR beta family frequency identified CMV carriers bearing the relevant HLA.

Trimming took off 1 base at V and 14 bases at J, with 12 bases between the two ends. This CDR3 is built from 13 residues. The germline V gene has CDR1 SGHVS and CDR2 FQNEAQ. Using its own MiXCR run on the reads, TCRdb lists one record per CDR3 protein. The table lists about 440,000 distinct CDR3 sequences, 30% to 40% of them singletons. The material sequenced was PBMCs. This receptor was obtained from a human donor in good health (CMV status not recorded). Some clones in this sample may be carry-over from other donors' samples. The rearrangement joins TRBV7-8 to TRBJ1-6; TRBD1 is a possible D gene (6 bases). CDR3 nucleotide sequence: TGTGCCAGCAGCTTAGTAGTTGGGGGCACCCTCCACTTT. This encodes CASSLVVGGTLHF.